This TCR beta chain was sequenced for a study of Ad26.COV2.S vaccination and SARS-CoV-2 variants. Points from the study as a whole: From the TCR breadth and depth analyses, total T cell responses may have been underestimated.

Remarks on this clone: No antigen is known for it.

Profiling relied on immunoSEQ multiplex PCR, and the TCRdb table lists in-frame clones only, not all of them. This table holds about 350,000 clones, 75% to 90% found once. Treatment: about 20 received Ad26.COV2.S at low or high dose, single or two shots; several received placebo; per-sample allocation not given. Each sample was drawn 63 days after the first injection (of vaccine or placebo). The V segment lost 2 bases and the J segment 5 bases; nucleotides outside the gene matches: 5. The CDR3 covers 16 residues. The germline gives CDR1 MNHEY, CDR2 SVGEGT. The rearrangement links TRBV6-2 or TRBV6-3 to TRBJ1-6; 8 bases are shared with TRBD1. The starting material was peripheral blood, obtained in a trial of Ad26.COV2.S vaccine versus placebo. This TCR came from a person aged 18 to 65 who received the Ad26.COV2.S COVID-19 vaccine or a placebo. In DNA form, the CDR3 reads TGTGCCAGCAGTTACCCAGACAGGGGAGATAATTCACCCCTCCACTTT. Its protein product is CASSYPDRGDNSPLHF.